One and the same sample provided the 10 T cell receptor beta chains below, sequenced in a study of shared clonotypes between healthy human individuals. Sequencing used immunoSEQ multiplex PCR; TCRdb keeps in-frame clones, though not all of them. The table has some 2,500,000 clones, around 93% seen once. Sequencing was done on a sample of naive CD4+ T cells from PBMCs. Subset meaning: CD45RA+ positively selected. The receptors derive from a man younger than 30 in good health. Some clones in this sample may be carry-over from other donors' samples.

The chain has TRBV7-3 and TRBJ2-1; unclear D gene. V was cut by 5 bases and J by 6 bases, with 14 bases left in between. This CDR3 is built from 14 residues. The germline V gene has CDR1 SGHTA and CDR2 FQGTGA. The CDR3: CASSPYRPFNEQFF. The CDR3 coding sequence is TGTGCCAGCAGCCCCTATAGGCCCTTCAATGAGCAGTTCTTC.

This chain links TRBV18 with TRBJ1-5; the D is unclear. The CDR3 consists of 15 residues. The V end was cut by 3 bases, the J end by 2 bases, with 11 bases between. Germline loops: CDR1 KGHSH, CDR2 LQKENI. The CDR3 DNA reads as TGTGCCAGCTCACCGGCAGCCGGCGGCAATCAGCCCCAGCATTTT. Its translation is CASSPAAGGNQPQHF.

The rearrangement joins TRBV4-1 to TRBJ1-2, with 8 bases that match TRBD1. The CDR3 covers 14 residues. Germline V gene data show CDR1 as MGHRA and CDR2 as YSYEKL. V lost 4 bases and J lost 4; bases outside the gene matches: 5. CDR3 residues: CASSRQGRSYGYTF. The CDR3, as DNA: TGCGCCAGCAGCCGACAGGGGAGGAGCTATGGCTACACCTTC.

The genes are TRBV4-3 and TRBJ2-5; 11 bases match TRBD1. V lost 4 bases, J lost 5 bases, and 9 bases stayed unmatched. The CDR3 is made up of 16 amino acids. Looked up from germline, CDR1 is LGHNA and CDR2 is YSLEER. The CDR3 reads CASSLEWGTGGETQYF. The CDR3 DNA follows: TGCGCCAGCAGCCTTGAATGGGGGACAGGGGGTGAGACCCAGTACTTC.

This clone was observed once. The V gene is TRBV23-1, the J gene TRBJ1-5, with D perhaps matching TRBD1 (5 bases). TRBV23-1 is labeled an ORF, and its function is uncertain. CDR3 length: 14 amino acids. V gave up 7 bases and J gave up 6 bases, with 16 bases separating them. The CDR3: CASTRVPGGQPQHF. The CDR3 coding sequence is TGCGCCAGCACCCGCGTCCCGGGGGGTCAGCCCCAGCATTTT.

DNA of the CDR3: TGTGCCAGCAGCTTAGCGCGGGAGAGCTACGAGCAGTACTTC. Translated, it gives CASSLARESYEQYF. The chain combines TRBV7-8 with TRBJ2-7; 7 bases map to TRBD2. This CDR3 comprises 14 residues. V gave up 0 bases and J gave up 3 bases; unmatched junction bases: 2. Per germline, CDR1 SGHVS and CDR2 FQNEAQ.

The chain has TRBV6-6 and TRBJ1-1; no clear D gene. Trimming left V 8 bases short and J 4 bases short, with 11 bases between. The CDR3 consists of 12 residues. Germline V gives CDR1 MNHNY, CDR2 SVGAGI (reference sequence). CDR3 nucleotides: TGTGCCAGCGTGGAGGGCAGCACTGAAGCTTTCTTT. Encoded protein: CASVEGSTEAFF.

The chain has TRBV4-1 and TRBJ2-7; D remains unclear. Germline values: CDR1 MGHRA, CDR2 YSYEKL. Deletions cut 1 base from V and 2 bases from J, with 9 bases between. The CDR3 has 14 amino acids. This chain's CDR3 is CASSQGVGTYEQYF. CDR3 in DNA: TGCGCCAGCAGCCAAGGGGTGGGTACCTACGAGCAGTACTTC.

A remark on this clone: Because the CDR3 is missing its conserved closing phenylalanine or tryptophan, this is likely a read error. The limits of the CDR3 on the DNA are not certain, so only TCRdb's listed CDR3 is given. The rearrangement joins TRBV29-1 to TRBJ1-4; the DNA was not used to check the table's D call, TRBD1. CDR1 and CDR2 from the germline V gene are SQVTM and ANQGSEA. Including both end residues, the CDR3 is 11 amino acids long. This CDR3 reads CSATLGDRAMM.

V gene TRBV7-2 combines with J gene TRBJ1-2; D gene unclear. This CDR3 spans 12 amino acids. Germline V gives CDR1 SGHTA, CDR2 FQGNSA. V was clipped by 4 bases and J by 8 bases, with 11 bases between them. DNA of the CDR3: TGTGCCAGCAGCTCAGAAGGGTGGGGCTACACCTTC. This gives the protein CASSSEGWGYTF.